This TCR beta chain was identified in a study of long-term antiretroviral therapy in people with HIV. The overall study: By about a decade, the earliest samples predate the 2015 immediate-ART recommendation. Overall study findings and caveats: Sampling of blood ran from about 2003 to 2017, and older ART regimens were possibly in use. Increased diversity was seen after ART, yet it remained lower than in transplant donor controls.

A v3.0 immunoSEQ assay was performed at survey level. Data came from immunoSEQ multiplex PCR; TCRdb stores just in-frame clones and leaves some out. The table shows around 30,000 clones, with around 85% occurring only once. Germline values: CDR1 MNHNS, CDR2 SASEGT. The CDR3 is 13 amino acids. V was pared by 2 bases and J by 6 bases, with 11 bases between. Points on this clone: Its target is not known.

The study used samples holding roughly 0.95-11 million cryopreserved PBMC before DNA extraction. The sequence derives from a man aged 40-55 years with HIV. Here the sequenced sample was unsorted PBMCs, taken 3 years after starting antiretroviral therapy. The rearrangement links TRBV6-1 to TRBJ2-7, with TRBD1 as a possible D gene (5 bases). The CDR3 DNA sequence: TGTGCCAGCAGTGAACGCAGGGTTGGCGAGCAGTACTTC. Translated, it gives CASSERRVGEQYF.